A single sample gave rise to the 13 T cell receptor beta chains below, sequenced in a study of cytomegalovirus exposure and HLA in healthy donors. The study ran its PCR with 60 Vbeta and 13 Jbeta primers. Clones were read by immunoSEQ multiplex PCR, and TCRdb kept only the in-frame ones, dropping some. The sample includes some 160,000 clones, roughly 85% seen only once; the top ten take around 9.1%. The sample consisted of PBMCs. The receptors shown here come from a male donor in good health and CMV-seropositive.

This rearrangement joins TRBV4-3 to TRBJ1-4; a weak D match, TRBD1 (6 bases). Trimming took off 1 base at V and 5 bases at J, with 11 bases between the two ends. Germline CDR1 reads LGHNA; CDR2 reads YSLEER. The CDR3 spans 15 residues. CDR3 residues: CASSQGGGANEKLFF. CDR3 sequence (DNA): TGCGCCAGCAGCCAAGGGGGGGGCGCAAATGAAAAACTGTTTTTT.

The chain recombines TRBV6-1 with TRBJ2-1; 7 bases are shared with TRBD2. The CDR3 totals 14 residues. Trimming cost V 8 bases and J 6 bases; bases outside gene matches: 10. Per the germline V gene, CDR1 is MNHNS and CDR2 is SASEGT. The CDR3 protein is CASSAGRAVNEQFF. CDR3 sequence (DNA): TGTGCCAGCTCTGCGGGGAGGGCCGTCAATGAGCAGTTCTTC.

This clone was found once. The chain joins TRBV2 to TRBJ1-5; tentative D call: TRBD1 (5 bases). The length of the CDR3 is 15 residues. The ends were cut back, 6 bases at V and 1 base at J, with 13 bases in the middle. CDR1 SNHLY and CDR2 FYNNEI come from the germline V gene. The CDR3 is CASSGGSPSNQPQHF. The CDR3 nucleotides are TGTGCCAGCAGCGGGGGGAGCCCGAGCAATCAGCCCCAGCATTTT.

The rearrangement joins TRBV30 to TRBJ1-2, with TRBD1 matching 11 bases. In germline, CDR1 is GTSNPN, CDR2 SVGIG (reference sequence). This CDR3 spans 11 amino acids. V lost 8 bases to trimming and J lost 14 bases; unmatched junction nucleotides: 10. The CDR3 nucleotides read TGTGCCATAGGGACAGGGGGGGCTAAGACCTTC. Its translation: CAIGTGGAKTF.

The J gene is TRBJ2-3, the V gene TRBV6-5; 9 positions agree with TRBD1. V lost 8 bases and J lost 5; bases outside the gene matches: 8. This CDR3 has 14 residues. Per the germline V gene, CDR1 is MNHEY and CDR2 is SVGAGI. CDR3 amino acids: CASRDRVEGDTQYF. The DNA of the CDR3 is TGTGCCAGCCGGGACAGGGTGGAAGGAGATACGCAGTATTTT.

J is TRBJ2-1 and V is TRBV5-6; TRBD2 agrees at 14 bases. CDR1 SGHDT and CDR2 YYEEEE come from the germline V gene. After removal of 6 bases from V and 1 base from J, the junction contained 6 bases not matched to a gene. This CDR3 has 17 amino acids. The CDR3 DNA reads as TGTGCCAGCACCGACGGGACTAGCGGGAGTTCCTACAATGAGCAGTTCTTC. Protein sequence: CASTDGTSGSSYNEQFF.

The chain combines TRBV7-9 with TRBJ2-3; D perhaps matches TRBD1 (6 bases). V lost 3 bases and J lost 9, with 19 bases in between. Germline V gene data show CDR1 as SEHNR and CDR2 as FQNEAQ (reference sequence). The CDR3 covers 15 residues. Here the CDR3 reads CASSFTMDSLVTQYF. CDR3 sequence (DNA): TGTGCCAGCAGCTTCACTATGGACAGCTTGGTCACGCAGTATTTT.

V and J are TRBV13 and TRBJ1-5; D is undetermined. This CDR3 comprises 14 residues. CDR1 is PRHDT and CDR2 is FYEKMQ in the germline V gene (reference sequence). V was clipped by 5 bases and J by 4 bases, with 12 bases between them. This CDR3 reads CASSLGGPNQPQHF. CDR3 nucleotide sequence: TGTGCCAGCAGCCTCGGCGGCCCTAATCAGCCCCAGCATTTT.

The V gene is TRBV7-6, the J gene TRBJ2-7, with D tentatively TRBD1 (6 bases). From germline, CDR1 is SGHVS and CDR2 FNYEAQ. Deletions cut 5 bases from V and 4 bases from J, with 15 bases between. CDR3 length equals 14 residues. CDR3 loop: CASSPRTARYEQYF. Written as DNA, the CDR3 is TGTGCCAGCAGCCCTCGGACAGCCCGATACGAGCAGTACTTC.

The chain couples TRBV4-3 to TRBJ2-5, with D possibly matching TRBD2 (5 bases). V was trimmed by 3 bases and J by 5 bases, leaving 19 bases between them. Germline V gives CDR1 LGHNA, CDR2 YSLEER. The CDR3 covers 16 residues. CDR3 in amino acids: CASSHRRTGGWETQYF. The DNA for the CDR3 is TGCGCCAGCAGCCACCGAAGGACGGGCGGGTGGGAGACCCAGTACTTC.

This clone was detected only a few times. The chain joins TRBV27 to TRBJ2-1; 12 bases are a match to TRBD2. The junction had 10 bases not matched to a gene; V was cut back by 2 bases and J by 8 bases. The germline gives CDR1 MNHEY, CDR2 SMNVEV (reference sequence). The CDR3 is 17 amino acids. In DNA form, the CDR3 reads TGTGCCAGCAGTTTACCCTCCCTAGCGGGAGGGCCTCATGAGCAGTTCTTC. Translated, it gives CASSLPSLAGGPHEQFF.

This chain's CDR3 is CASSPFRDGAEAFF. CDR3 DNA: TGTGCCAGCTCACCATTCAGGGATGGGGCTGAAGCTTTCTTT. J is TRBJ1-1 and V is TRBV18; D is possibly TRBD1 (5 bases). Trimming stripped 2 bases from V and 6 bases from J, with 13 bases between. This CDR3 spans 14 amino acids. The germline V gene has CDR1 KGHSH and CDR2 LQKENI.

The chain employs TRBV5-1 and TRBJ1-6; 7 bases map to TRBD1. Germline-derived CDR1 and CDR2 are SGHRS and YFSETQ. The CDR3 contains 14 residues. V was clipped by 5 bases and J by 10 bases; unmatched bases: 9. The CDR3 loop reads CASRIITGESPLHF. In DNA form, the CDR3 reads TGCGCCAGCAGGATTATAACAGGGGAATCACCCCTCCACTTT.